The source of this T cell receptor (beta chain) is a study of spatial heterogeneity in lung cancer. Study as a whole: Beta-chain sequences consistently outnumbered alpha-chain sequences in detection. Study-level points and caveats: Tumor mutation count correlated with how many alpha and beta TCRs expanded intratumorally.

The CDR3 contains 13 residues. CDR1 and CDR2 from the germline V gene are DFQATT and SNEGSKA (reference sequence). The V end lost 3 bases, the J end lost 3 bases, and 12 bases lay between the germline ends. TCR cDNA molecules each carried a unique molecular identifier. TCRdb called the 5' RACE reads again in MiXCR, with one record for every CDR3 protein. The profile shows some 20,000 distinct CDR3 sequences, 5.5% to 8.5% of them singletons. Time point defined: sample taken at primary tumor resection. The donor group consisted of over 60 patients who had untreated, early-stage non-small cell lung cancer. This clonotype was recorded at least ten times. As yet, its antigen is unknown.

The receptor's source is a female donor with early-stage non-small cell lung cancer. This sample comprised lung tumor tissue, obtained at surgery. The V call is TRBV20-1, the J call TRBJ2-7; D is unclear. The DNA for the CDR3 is TGCAGTGCTAGGACCGGGTCCAACTACGAGCAGTACTTC. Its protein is CSARTGSNYEQYF.